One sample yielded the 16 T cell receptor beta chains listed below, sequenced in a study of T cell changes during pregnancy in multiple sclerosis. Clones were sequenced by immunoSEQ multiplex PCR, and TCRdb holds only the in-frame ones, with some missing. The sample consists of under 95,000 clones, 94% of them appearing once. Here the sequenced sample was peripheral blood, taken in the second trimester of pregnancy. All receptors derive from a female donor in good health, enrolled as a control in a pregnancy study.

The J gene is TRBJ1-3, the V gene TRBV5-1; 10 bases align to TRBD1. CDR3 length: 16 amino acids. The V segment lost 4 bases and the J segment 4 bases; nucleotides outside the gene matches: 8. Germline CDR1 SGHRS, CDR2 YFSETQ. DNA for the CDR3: TGCGCCAGCAGCGATCGACAGGGGGCGCGGGGAAACACCATATATTTT. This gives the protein CASSDRQGARGNTIYF.

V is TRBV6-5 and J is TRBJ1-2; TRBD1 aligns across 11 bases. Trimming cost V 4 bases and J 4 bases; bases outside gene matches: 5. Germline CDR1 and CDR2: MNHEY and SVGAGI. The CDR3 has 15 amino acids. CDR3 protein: CASSSGQGAVYGYTF. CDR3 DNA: TGTGCCAGCAGTTCCGGACAGGGGGCGGTCTATGGCTACACCTTC.

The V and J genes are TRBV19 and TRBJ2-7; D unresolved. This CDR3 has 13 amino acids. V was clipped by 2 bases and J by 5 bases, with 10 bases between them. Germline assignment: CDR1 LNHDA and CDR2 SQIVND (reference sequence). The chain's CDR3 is CASSILASDEQYF. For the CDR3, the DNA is TGTGCCAGTAGTATACTGGCGAGCGACGAGCAGTACTTC.

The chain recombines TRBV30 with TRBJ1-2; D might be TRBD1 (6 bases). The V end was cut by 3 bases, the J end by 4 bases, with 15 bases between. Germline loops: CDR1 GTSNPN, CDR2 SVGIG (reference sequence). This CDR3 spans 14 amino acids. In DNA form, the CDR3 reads TGTGCCTGGAGCGCCCACCAGGGGAGCTATGGCTACACCTTC. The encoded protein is CAWSAHQGSYGYTF. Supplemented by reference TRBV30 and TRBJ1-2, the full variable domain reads SQTIHQWPATLVQPVGSPLSLECTVEGTSNPNLYWYRQAAGRGLQLLFYSVGIGQISSEVPQNLSASRPQDRQFILSSKKLLLSDSGFYLCAWSAHQGSYGYTFGSGTRLTVV.

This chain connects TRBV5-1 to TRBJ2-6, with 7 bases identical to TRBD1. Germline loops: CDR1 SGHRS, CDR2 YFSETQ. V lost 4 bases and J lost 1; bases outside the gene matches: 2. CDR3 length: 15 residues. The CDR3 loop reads CASSRDRSGANVLTF. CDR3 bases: TGCGCCAGCAGCCGGGACAGATCTGGGGCCAACGTCCTGACTTTC.

This CDR3 is CASSLAPSGSRNEQFF. The CDR3 DNA sequence: TGTGCCAGCAGCTTGGCCCCTAGCGGGAGTAGGAATGAGCAGTTCTTC. This chain connects TRBV5-8 to TRBJ2-1, with 10 nucleotides matching TRBD2. Trimming took 0 bases from V and 7 from J; bases not matched to a gene: 7. The germline CDR1 and CDR2 sequences are SGHTS and YDEGEE. CDR3 length: 16 residues.

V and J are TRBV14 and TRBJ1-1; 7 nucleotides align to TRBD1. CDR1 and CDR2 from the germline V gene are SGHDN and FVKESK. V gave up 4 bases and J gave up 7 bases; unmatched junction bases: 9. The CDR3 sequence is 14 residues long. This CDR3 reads CASSLMTGLVEAFF. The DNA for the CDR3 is TGTGCCAGCAGCCTCATGACAGGGCTAGTTGAAGCTTTCTTT.

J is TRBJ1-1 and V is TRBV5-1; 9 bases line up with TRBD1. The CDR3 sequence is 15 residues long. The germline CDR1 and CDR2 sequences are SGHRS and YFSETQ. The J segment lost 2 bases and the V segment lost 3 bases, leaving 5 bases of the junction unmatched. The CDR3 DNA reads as TGCGCCAGCAGCTACCAACAGGGGGCAAACACTGAAGCTTTCTTT. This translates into CASSYQQGANTEAFF. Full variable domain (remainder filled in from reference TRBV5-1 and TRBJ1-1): KAGVTQTPRYLIKTRGQQVTLSCSPISGHRSVSWYQQTPGQGLQFLFEYFSETQRNKGNFPGRFSGRQFSNSRSEMNVSTLELGDSALYLCASSYQQGANTEAFFGQGTRLTVV.

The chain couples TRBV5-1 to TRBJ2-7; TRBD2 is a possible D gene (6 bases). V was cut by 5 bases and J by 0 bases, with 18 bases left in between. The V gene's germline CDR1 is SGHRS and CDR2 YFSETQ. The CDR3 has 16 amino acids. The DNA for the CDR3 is TGCGCCAGCAGTCTTCGGGGGTCTTTAAGCTCCTACGAGCAGTACTTC. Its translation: CASSLRGSLSSYEQYF.

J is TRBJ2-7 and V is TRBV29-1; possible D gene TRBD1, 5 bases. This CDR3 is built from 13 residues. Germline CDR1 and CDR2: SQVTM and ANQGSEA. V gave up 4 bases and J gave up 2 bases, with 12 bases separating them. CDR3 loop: CSVGAGQTYEQYF. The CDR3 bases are TGCAGCGTTGGGGCAGGGCAAACCTACGAGCAGTACTTC.

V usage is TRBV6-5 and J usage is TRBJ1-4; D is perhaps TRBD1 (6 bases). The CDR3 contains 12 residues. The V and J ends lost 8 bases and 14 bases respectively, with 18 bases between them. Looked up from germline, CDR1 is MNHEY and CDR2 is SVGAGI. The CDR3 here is CASRNVQGWLFF. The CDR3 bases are TGTGCCAGCCGAAATGTACAGGGTTGGCTGTTTTTT.

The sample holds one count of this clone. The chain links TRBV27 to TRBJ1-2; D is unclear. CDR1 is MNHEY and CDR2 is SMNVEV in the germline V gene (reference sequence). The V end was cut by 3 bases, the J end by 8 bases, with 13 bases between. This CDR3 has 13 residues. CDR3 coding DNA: TGTGCCAGCAGTTTTACCCCCACGGGAGGCTACACCTTC. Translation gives CASSFTPTGGYTF.

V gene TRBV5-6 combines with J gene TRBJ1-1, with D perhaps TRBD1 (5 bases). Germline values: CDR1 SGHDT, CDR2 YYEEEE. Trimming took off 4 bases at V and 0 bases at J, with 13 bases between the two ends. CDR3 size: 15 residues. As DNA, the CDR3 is TGTGCCAGCAGCCCCCGACAGATTCTGAACACTGAAGCTTTCTTT. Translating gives CASSPRQILNTEAFF.

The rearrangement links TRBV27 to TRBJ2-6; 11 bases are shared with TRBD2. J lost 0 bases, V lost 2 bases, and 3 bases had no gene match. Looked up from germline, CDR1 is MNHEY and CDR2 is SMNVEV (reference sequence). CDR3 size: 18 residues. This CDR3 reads CASSLIGTSGSGANVLTF. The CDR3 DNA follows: TGTGCCAGCAGTTTAATAGGGACTAGCGGCTCTGGGGCCAACGTCCTGACTTTC.

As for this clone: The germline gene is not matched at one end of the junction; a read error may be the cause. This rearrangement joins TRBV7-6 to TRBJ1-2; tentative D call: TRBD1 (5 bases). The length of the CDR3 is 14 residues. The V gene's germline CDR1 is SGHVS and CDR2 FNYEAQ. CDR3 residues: CASSAVDRDYAYTF. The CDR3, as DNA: TGTGCCAGCAGCGCGGTCGACCGGGACTATGCCTACACCTTC.

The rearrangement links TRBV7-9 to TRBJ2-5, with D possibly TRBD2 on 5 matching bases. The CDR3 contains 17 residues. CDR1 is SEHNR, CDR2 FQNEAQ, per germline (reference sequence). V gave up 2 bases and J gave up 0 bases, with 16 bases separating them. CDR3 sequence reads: CASSLRSVHSYQETQYF. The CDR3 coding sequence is TGTGCCAGCAGCTTACGTAGCGTCCACTCCTACCAAGAGACCCAGTACTTC.